These 32 T cell receptor beta chains were sequenced from one sample in a study of Ad26.COV2.S vaccination and SARS-CoV-2 variants. This sample's treatment: over 15 received Ad26.COV2.S at low or high dose, single or two shots; about five received placebo; per-sample allocation not given. Repertoires come from day 63 after the first vaccine or placebo injection. Clones were sequenced by immunoSEQ multiplex PCR, and TCRdb holds only the in-frame ones, with some missing. The sample has fewer than 600,000 clones, 70% to 90% seen once; the top ten hold over 1.5%. The sample here was peripheral blood, taken in a trial of Ad26.COV2.S vaccine versus placebo. These receptors were obtained from a person between 18 and 60 years old who received the Ad26.COV2.S COVID-19 vaccine or a placebo.

The gene calls are TRBV14 and TRBJ2-3; TRBD2 matches at 8 bases. The V gene end was trimmed by 6 bases and the J gene end by 2 bases; junction bases not matched to a gene: 10. The CDR3 totals 16 residues. The germline gives CDR1 SGHDN, CDR2 FVKESK. The CDR3 region is CASSPQAGDSTDTQYF. As DNA, the CDR3 is TGTGCCAGCAGTCCCCAAGCGGGGGACTCCACAGATACGCAGTATTTT.

The chain links TRBV12-3 or TRBV12-4 to TRBJ2-7; 14 nucleotides agree with TRBD2. The CDR3 covers 13 residues. J gave up 7 bases and V 7 bases, and 3 bases lay outside the gene matches. CDR3 in amino acids: CASIRTSGGEQYF. The CDR3, as DNA: TGTGCCAGCATCCGGACTAGCGGGGGGGAGCAGTACTTC.

The V call is TRBV4-1, the J call TRBJ2-7; D is perhaps TRBD2 (5 bases). V was pared by 0 bases and J by 5 bases, with 23 bases between. Germline V gene lookup returns CDR1 MGHRA and CDR2 YSYEKL. The CDR3 totals 18 residues. CDR3 DNA: TGCGCCAGCAGCCAAGAAAAGGGTTTAGGGAGCTCGGTGCACGAGCAGTACTTC. It yields the protein CASSQEKGLGSSVHEQYF.

V is TRBV6-5 and J is TRBJ1-3, with D maybe TRBD1 (6 bases). The V gene lost 6 bases and the J gene lost 3 bases, with 9 bases spanning the gap. The CDR3 has 13 amino acids. Germline CDR1 MNHEY, CDR2 SVGAGI. CDR3: CASRATGGNTIYF. As DNA, the CDR3 is TGTGCCAGCAGGGCGACAGGTGGAAACACCATATATTTT.

The chain employs TRBV4-2 and TRBJ1-2, with TRBD1 as a possible D gene (6 bases). The CDR3 has 16 residues. V shed 0 bases and J shed 1 base, with 12 bases lying between them. Per the germline V gene, CDR1 is LGHNA and CDR2 is YNFKEQ. This CDR3 is CASSQDAAGDNYGYTF. CDR3 nucleotides: TGTGCCAGCAGCCAAGATGCGGCAGGGGATAACTATGGCTACACCTTC.

The V gene is TRBV12-3 or TRBV12-4, the J gene TRBJ1-1; D gene unclear. V lost 5 bases to trimming and J lost 4 bases, with 8 bases between them. The CDR3 is made up of 12 amino acids. CDR3 region: CASSPFGTEAFF. CDR3 bases: TGTGCCAGCAGTCCGTTTGGCACTGAAGCTTTCTTT.

This clone was detected only a few times. The genes are TRBV24-1 and TRBJ1-2; D is undetermined. CDR1 and CDR2 from the germline V gene are KGHDR and SFDVKD. V was shortened by 9 bases and J by 1 base, with 8 bases between the two germline ends. The CDR3 contains 12 residues. Written as DNA, the CDR3 is TGTGCCACCTCCAGAGATAACTATGGCTACACCTTC. Protein sequence: CATSRDNYGYTF.

This clone was found a few times. The chain carries TRBV6-6 and TRBJ1-2, with D possibly TRBD1 on 6 matching bases. This CDR3 comprises 14 residues. V shed 10 bases and J shed 8 bases, with 23 bases lying between them. Per germline, CDR1 MNHNY and CDR2 SVGAGI (reference sequence). CDR3 amino acids: CATLQRDTAIGYTF. The CDR3 nucleotides are TGTGCCACCTTACAGCGGGACACGGCAATAGGCTACACCTTC.

This rearrangement joins TRBV19 to TRBJ1-5; unclear D gene. In germline, CDR1 is LNHDA, CDR2 SQIVND (reference sequence). The CDR3 extends over 14 amino acids. V lost 8 bases, J lost 0 bases, and 11 bases lay in between. In nucleotides, the CDR3 is TGTGCCAGTGGAGGAGAACTTAGCAATCAGCCCCAGCATTTT. It translates to CASGGELSNQPQHF.

The rearrangement uses TRBV18 and TRBJ2-2; tentative D call: TRBD1 (6 bases). The CDR3 contains 18 residues. The V end was cut by 3 bases, the J end by 4 bases, with 21 bases between. Per germline, CDR1 KGHSH and CDR2 LQKENI. This chain's CDR3 is CASSPVVGTSGGTGELFF. CDR3 nucleotide sequence: TGTGCCAGCTCACCTGTGGTGGGGACATCAGGTGGCACCGGGGAGCTGTTTTTT. Drawing the rest from reference TRBV18 and TRBJ2-2, the complete variable domain is NAGVMQNPRHLVRRRGQEARLRCSPMKGHSHVYWYRQLPEEGLKFMVYLQKENIIDESGMPKERFSAEFPKEGPSILRIQQVVRGDSAAYFCASSPVVGTSGGTGELFFGEGSRLTVL.

J is TRBJ1-4 and V is TRBV5-1, with 7 bases that match TRBD1. The CDR3 has 15 residues. V trimming: 4 bases; J trimming: 13 bases; junction bases outside the gene matches: 16. Germline V gene sequence: CDR1 SGHRS, CDR2 YFSETQ. The DNA for the CDR3 is TGCGCCAGCAGCCCGGGACAGCCCCTGCAAGTTGGACTGTTTTTT. Translating gives CASSPGQPLQVGLFF.

The chain has TRBV6-6 and TRBJ1-5; D remains unclear. The CDR3 runs 13 residues. Germline V gene lookup returns CDR1 MNHNY and CDR2 SVGAGI (reference sequence). The germline V and J ends were trimmed by 7 bases and 3 bases, with 10 bases remaining between them. The CDR3 region has the DNA TGTGCCAGCAATGGGGAACTCAATCAGCCCCAGCATTTT. Its translation is CASNGELNQPQHF.

This chain connects TRBV19 to TRBJ1-1; 8 nucleotides match TRBD1. Germline values: CDR1 LNHDA, CDR2 SQIVND (reference sequence). The V and J ends lost 9 bases and 10 bases, in that order; junction bases with no gene match: 10. The CDR3 has 12 amino acids. In nucleotides, the CDR3 is TGTGCCAGCCAAATCGCCGGGACAGGAGCTTTCTTT. This translates into CASQIAGTGAFF. Complete variable domain (other parts from reference TRBV19 and TRBJ1-1): DGGITQSPKYLFRKEGQNVTLSCEQNLNHDAMYWYRQDPGQGLRLIYYSQIVNDFQKGDIAEGYSVSREKKESFPLTVTSAQKNPTAFYLCASQIAGTGAFFGQGTRLTVV.

The CDR3 region has the DNA TGTGCCGGGGGACTAGCGGGAGTAATGAACACCGGGGAGCTGTTTTTT. Amino acid sequence: CAGGLAGVMNTGELFF. The chain joins TRBV28 to TRBJ2-2, with 14 positions matching TRBD2. The CDR3 runs 16 residues. The V segment lost 11 bases and the J segment 1 base; nucleotides outside the gene matches: 6. Germline V gene data show CDR1 as MDHEN and CDR2 as SYDVKM.

J is TRBJ2-7 and V is TRBV7-9; D perhaps matches TRBD1 (5 bases). This CDR3 is 14 amino acids long. The V end was cut by 1 base, the J end by 6 bases, with 13 bases between. Germline CDR1 reads SEHNR; CDR2 reads FQNEAQ (reference sequence). CDR3: CASSLVVGVGEQYF. Here the CDR3 DNA reads TGTGCCAGCAGCTTAGTTGTAGGGGTGGGCGAGCAGTACTTC.

This sequence joins TRBV29-1 and TRBJ2-1, with D perhaps TRBD1 or TRBD2 (5 bases each). Per germline, CDR1 SQVTM and CDR2 ANQGSEA. The CDR3 sequence is 13 residues long. This CDR3 reads CNRGDPSYNEQFF. CDR3 nucleotides: TGCAACCGTGGGGACCCCTCCTACAATGAGCAGTTCTTC.

This sequence joins TRBV4-2 and TRBJ2-5; D not resolved. The germline CDR1 and CDR2 sequences are LGHNA and YNFKEQ. CDR3 length: 16 amino acids. Trimming shortened V by 4 bases and J by 1 base, and 16 bases separated the two germline ends. CDR3 sequence (DNA): TGTGCCAGCAGCCGACTGGGATCGTTAGCCCAAGAGACCCAGTACTTC. Its translation: CASSRLGSLAQETQYF.

This chain uses TRBV27 with TRBJ1-4; D is perhaps TRBD1 (6 bases). Looked up from germline, CDR1 is MNHEY and CDR2 is SMNVEV (reference sequence). The V end was cut by 8 bases, the J end by 7 bases, with 23 bases between. The CDR3 totals 16 residues. In DNA form, the CDR3 reads TGTGCCAGCGCTCGTTCCCAGGGGAGAAGGGTTGAAAAACTGTTTTTT. It yields the protein CASARSQGRRVEKLFF.

This chain links TRBV4-1 with TRBJ2-1, with 12 positions matching TRBD1. This CDR3 is built from 15 residues. The V gene's germline CDR1 is MGHRA and CDR2 YSYEKL. Trimming took 6 bases from V and 8 from J; bases not matched to a gene: 8. The CDR3 DNA reads TGCGCCAGCAGAAGATCCGGGACAGGGGGCTATGAGCAGTTCTTC. It specifies CASRRSGTGGYEQFF.

J is TRBJ2-5 and V is TRBV29-1; no firm D call. The V gene's germline CDR1 is SQVTM and CDR2 ANQGSEA. The CDR3 loop spans 16 amino acids. The V gene lost 4 bases and the J gene lost 0 bases, with 18 bases spanning the gap. CDR3 nucleotide sequence: TGCAGCGTTGGCGCGCCCATTATAGATTACCAAGAGACCCAGTACTTC. This codes for CSVGAPIIDYQETQYF. Full variable domain (remainder filled in from reference TRBV29-1 and TRBJ2-5): SAVISQKPSRDICQRGTSLTIQCQVDSQVTMMFWYRQQPGQSLTLIATANQGSEATYESGFVIDKFPISRPNLTFSTLTVSNMSPEDSSIYLCSVGAPIIDYQETQYFGPGTRLLVL.

The V call is TRBV12-3 or TRBV12-4, the J call TRBJ2-1; D is undetermined. The V gene lost 7 bases and the J gene lost 2 bases, with 6 bases spanning the gap. CDR3 size: 12 residues. The CDR3 here is CASNAPYNEQFF. The CDR3 bases are TGTGCCAGCAACGCACCCTACAATGAGCAGTTCTTC.

The chain links TRBV29-1 to TRBJ2-7; D remains ambiguous. The CDR3 has 14 amino acids. The germline V gene encodes CDR1 SQVTM and CDR2 ANQGSEA. V lost 4 bases, J lost 0 bases, and 13 bases lay in between. The CDR3 protein is CSVGVVGISYEQYF. The CDR3 region has the DNA TGCAGCGTTGGGGTTGTAGGGATCTCCTACGAGCAGTACTTC.

Of note for this clone: Other DNA variants within this sample encode the same CDR3. V and J are TRBV19 and TRBJ2-7; D is uncertain. CDR3 size: 13 residues. From germline, CDR1 is LNHDA and CDR2 SQIVND (reference sequence). The V end was cut by 1 base, the J end by 0 bases, with 4 bases between. In DNA form, the CDR3 reads TGTGCCAGTAGTATAGGTTCCTCCTACGAGCAGTACTTC. Protein product: CASSIGSSYEQYF.

The V call is TRBV24-1, the J call TRBJ2-7; 11 bases agree with TRBD1. The CDR3 sequence is 16 residues long. V lost 4 bases, J lost 4 bases, and 8 bases stayed unmatched. CDR1 KGHDR and CDR2 SFDVKD come from the germline V gene. The CDR3 DNA is TGTGCCACCAGTGAAACCGGGACAGGGGGATTATACGAGCAGTACTTC. The encoded protein is CATSETGTGGLYEQYF.

This clone was found once. The V gene is TRBV29-1, the J gene TRBJ2-5; a possible D gene is TRBD2 (5 bases). V shed 6 bases and J shed 2 bases, with 10 bases lying between them. CDR3 length: 12 residues. CDR1 and CDR2 from the germline V gene are SQVTM and ANQGSEA. The CDR3 sequence is CSVPSGQETQYF. Written as DNA, the CDR3 is TGCAGCGTCCCCAGCGGACAAGAGACCCAGTACTTC.

This sequence joins TRBV7-2 and TRBJ2-7; a weak D match, TRBD2 (6 bases). The germline V gene encodes CDR1 SGHTA and CDR2 FQGNSA. CDR3 length equals 13 residues. The germline V and J ends were trimmed by 0 bases and 4 bases, with 7 bases remaining between them. The CDR3 sequence is CASSLAGGYEQYF. In nucleotides, the CDR3 is TGTGCCAGCAGCTTAGCGGGGGGTTACGAGCAGTACTTC.

CDR3 amino acids: CASSSSGTLSGNTIYF. CDR3 nucleotide sequence: TGTGCCAGCAGTTCGTCGGGGACACTCTCTGGAAACACCATATATTTT. The chain links TRBV6-6 to TRBJ1-3; D possibly corresponds to TRBD1 (6 bases). The CDR3 length is 16 residues. Germline-derived CDR1 and CDR2 are MNHNY and SVGAGI (reference sequence). V dropped 4 bases and J dropped 0 bases, with 13 bases sitting between them.

This chain links TRBV7-2 with TRBJ2-7, with D perhaps matching TRBD2 (5 bases). Per germline, CDR1 SGHTA and CDR2 FQGNSA. Trimming removed 5 bases from V and 3 bases from J, with 14 bases in between. This CDR3 has 14 residues. This CDR3 reads CASSTALGSYEQYF. CDR3 DNA: TGTGCCAGCAGCACGGCGTTGGGGAGCTACGAGCAGTACTTC.

For the CDR3, the DNA is TGCGCCAGCAGCTTGTGGGTTCAGGAAAAACTGTTTTTT. Translated: CASSLWVQEKLFF. The chain couples TRBV5-1 to TRBJ1-4, with D unresolved. Germline loops: CDR1 SGHRS, CDR2 YFSETQ. Trimming pared 1 base from V and 8 bases from J, leaving 9 bases between. The CDR3 is 13 amino acids.

This chain connects TRBV27 to TRBJ1-2; 10 positions match TRBD1. The CDR3 extends over 15 amino acids. Unmatched junction bases numbered 4, after V lost 5 bases and J lost 1 base. Germline V lookup: CDR1 MNHEY, CDR2 SMNVEV (reference sequence). The CDR3: CASSRGQGGNYGYTF. CDR3 nucleotides: TGTGCCAGCAGTCGAGGACAGGGGGGTAACTATGGCTACACCTTC.

This clone was counted only a few times. The rearrangement uses TRBV7-8 and TRBJ2-3, with 10 bases lining up with TRBD1. CDR1 is SGHVS, CDR2 FQNEAQ, per germline. CDR3 size: 14 residues. Losses at the gene ends were 1 base for V and 15 bases for J; bases not matched to a gene: 10. DNA for the CDR3: TGTGCCAGCAGCTTAGGAATCGGGACAGGGGAGAGATATTTT. Translated: CASSLGIGTGERYF.

The CDR3 DNA is TGTGCCAGCAGTGTTAGAGAAGAGACCCAGTACTTC. As protein: CASSVREETQYF. V gene TRBV2 combines with J gene TRBJ2-5; D is unresolved. V lost 4 bases and J lost 3, with 6 bases in between. The CDR3 contains 12 residues. Per germline, CDR1 SNHLY and CDR2 FYNNEI.